This TCR beta chain originates from a study of shared clonotypes between healthy human individuals. Study observations and caveats: Owing to a small donor count, the genetic and exposure-history diversity represented was limited.

Produced via immunoSEQ multiplex PCR; TCRdb's table is partial and in-frame only. Among some 1,900,000 clones listed, 85% to 95% were seen once. This clone was picked up a small number of times. Its specificity is not known. The naive CD8 subset, CD45RO-negative cells positively selected for CCR7, excluded terminally differentiated effector memory CD45RA+ cells. Sequenced sample: naive CD8+ T cells sorted from blood. The sequence was collected from a man aged 18 to 30 in good health.

This CDR3 is CASSQSGQNYEQYF. DNA for the CDR3: TGTGCCAGCAGTCAATCGGGACAGAACTACGAGCAGTACTTC. The chain has TRBV6-5 and TRBJ2-7; 7 nucleotides align to TRBD1. Germline values: CDR1 MNHEY, CDR2 SVGAGI. This CDR3 is 14 amino acids long. Germline trimming cut 5 bases from V and 3 bases from J; bases unmatched to any gene: 7.